This passage covers 5 T cell receptor beta chains from one sample sequenced in a study of identical twins. One entry per CDR3 protein results from TCRdb running MiXCR on the 5' RACE reads. The sample holds approximately 680,000 distinct CDR3 sequences, about 7% seen once. The data also belong to a second study, concerning yellow fever vaccine responses in identical twins.

Material for sequencing was PBMCs. The receptors were gathered from a woman under 30 in good health.

The chain joins TRBV4-1 to TRBJ2-1, with 12 bases lining up with TRBD2. Germline lookup yields CDR1 MGHRA and CDR2 YSYEKL. The CDR3 is made up of 17 amino acids. V was pared by 1 base and J by 9 bases, with 10 bases of the junction left unmatched. The CDR3 bases are TGCGCCAGCAGCCAAGTTTTTCTAGCGGGGGGGGTAAGTGAGCAGTTCTTC. Translated, it gives CASSQVFLAGGVSEQFF.

In this sample, this clonotype turned up many times. The rearrangement joins TRBV7-9 to TRBJ1-6; D ambiguous. Trimming cost V 1 base and J 6 bases, with 7 bases left between them. This CDR3 has 14 amino acids. Per the germline V gene, CDR1 is SEHNR and CDR2 is FQNEAQ (reference sequence). This CDR3 reads CASSLGGGNSPLHF. The CDR3 DNA reads TGTGCCAGCAGCTTAGGGGGAGGTAATTCACCCCTCCACTTT.

This clonotype was seen a handful of times. The chain links TRBV20-1 to TRBJ2-4; 8 positions agree with TRBD1. The CDR3 spans 16 residues. Germline values: CDR1 DFQATT, CDR2 SNEGSKA (reference sequence). With 5 bases clipped from V and 1 base from J, the junction kept 10 bases outside the gene matches. The CDR3 DNA follows: TGCAGTGCTGACCTACAGGGGGGTGGGGCCAAAAACATTCAGTACTTC. This translates into CSADLQGGGAKNIQYF.

In this sample, this clonotype turned up a few times. The chain joins TRBV28 to TRBJ2-1; TRBD1 is a possible D gene (5 bases). V lost 5 bases, J lost 9 bases, and 11 bases lay in between. The germline V gene has CDR1 MDHEN and CDR2 SYDVKM. This CDR3 is 12 amino acids long. As DNA, the CDR3 is TGTGCCAGCAGTGCTTGGGGCGCTGAGCAGTTCTTC. Its protein is CASSAWGAEQFF.

This clonotype was recorded a few times. This rearrangement joins TRBV5-1 to TRBJ1-1; 8 bases map to TRBD1. Trimming at V came to 4 bases and at J to 3 bases, leaving 5 bases not matched to a gene. Germline-derived CDR1 and CDR2 are SGHRS and YFSETQ. This CDR3 contains 14 residues. The CDR3 sequence: CASSNGTGHTEAFF. For the CDR3, the DNA is TGCGCCAGCAGCAATGGGACAGGTCACACTGAAGCTTTCTTT.